This record concerns one T cell receptor beta chain sequence. Antigen unknown. Unmatched junction bases numbered 5, after V lost 5 bases and J lost 3 bases. This CDR3 contains 15 residues. Germline CDR1 reads SGHNT; CDR2 reads YENEEA. The table came from immunoSEQ multiplex PCR; TCRdb's copy has only in-frame clones and leaves some out. The sample has some 80,000 clones, roughly 95% seen once. This sample stems from a study of cytomegalovirus exposure and HLA in healthy donors. Study-level background: A later analysis reported the 90 to 150 validation repertoires used the same platform as the approximately 700 first-cohort repertoires. Study-wide points: Cytomegalovirus-associated status was assigned to fewer than 200 TCR beta chains. Accounts indicate the classifier identified cytomegalovirus status with strong specificity and sensitivity.

The clonotype was recovered from a woman in her late teens or twenties in good health and CMV-seronegative. Sequenced sample: PBMCs. The chain recombines TRBV11-3 with TRBJ2-1; 9 bases agree with TRBD2. CDR3 nucleotides: TGTGCCAGCAGCACCGGGACTAGCTTCTACAATGAGCAGTTCTTC. It codes for CASSTGTSFYNEQFF.